One and the same sample provided the 27 T cell receptor beta chains below, sequenced in a study of T-cell memory formation after mild COVID-19. From the 5' RACE reads, TCRdb called clonotypes with MiXCR, one entry per CDR3 protein. The profile shows hundreds of thousands of distinct CDR3 sequences, under 30% of them singletons. Sequencing was performed on PBMCs or a T cell subset sorted from them (not recorded which). The receptors stem from an adult woman who had mild COVID-19 (a few samples of this study predate the infection). Cell type and time point are not known.

The chain links TRBV30 to TRBJ1-1; TRBD1 might be the D (5 bases). The germline V gene has CDR1 GTSNPN and CDR2 SVGIG (reference sequence). This CDR3 is built from 15 residues. V shed 3 bases and J shed 5 bases, with 19 bases lying between them. The CDR3 spells CAWSPTWGRRTEAFF. The CDR3 DNA follows: TGTGCCTGGAGCCCGACCTGGGGGAGACGGACTGAAGCTTTCTTT.

The table lists this clonotype with a few counts. This chain connects TRBV3-1 to TRBJ2-3; maybe TRBD1 (6 bases). CDR1 and CDR2 from the germline V gene are LGHDT and YNNKEL (reference sequence). V lost 5 bases to trimming and J lost 4 bases, with 16 bases between them. This CDR3 is 15 amino acids long. The CDR3 DNA is TGTGCCAGCAGCACAGGGATGGGGCTAGCAGATACGCAGTATTTT. It is translated as CASSTGMGLADTQYF.

The CDR3, as DNA: TGTGCCAGCAGCTCCTTCCAAGAGACCCAGTACTTC. It specifies CASSSFQETQYF. The chain uses TRBV7-6 and TRBJ2-5; D is ambiguous. Germline CDR1 and CDR2: SGHVS and FNYEAQ. V lost 4 bases and J 1 base, leaving 4 bases between the germline ends. CDR3 length equals 12 residues.

This clonotype was seen only a few times. The chain joins TRBV14 to TRBJ2-3; TRBD2 matches 7 bases. The CDR3 is 16 amino acids. Looked up from germline, CDR1 is SGHDN and CDR2 is FVKESK. Losses at the gene ends were 4 bases for V and 1 base for J; bases not matched to a gene: 8. In DNA, the CDR3 is TGTGCCAGCAGCCCCCGGGTAAGCGGGGGCACAGATACGCAGTATTTT. The encoded protein is CASSPRVSGGTDTQYF.

The chain has TRBV5-1 and TRBJ2-4; D gene unclear. Trimming removed 0 bases at V and 7 bases at J, with 17 bases between. CDR3 length: 16 amino acids. CDR1 is SGHRS and CDR2 is YFSETQ in the germline V gene. The CDR3 nucleotides read TGCGCCAGCAGCTTGGCCGATTTCGGGTCGACGAACATTCAGTACTTC. The encoded protein is CASSLADFGSTNIQYF.

This clonotype was found a few times. The genes are TRBV24-1 and TRBJ2-5; D unresolved. CDR1 KGHDR and CDR2 SFDVKD come from the germline V gene. Trimming pared 1 base from V and 5 bases from J, leaving 1 base between. The CDR3 extends over 11 amino acids. Here the CDR3 reads CATSDFETQYF. CDR3 DNA sequence: TGTGCCACCAGTGATTTCGAGACCCAGTACTTC.

V usage is TRBV3-1 and J usage is TRBJ1-1; no firm D call. The CDR3 runs to 14 residues. V was pared by 7 bases and J by 0 bases, with 12 bases between. Germline V lookup: CDR1 LGHDT, CDR2 YNNKEL (reference sequence). The CDR3 spells CASTPTRMNTEAFF. In nucleotides, the CDR3 is TGTGCCAGCACCCCGACACGGATGAACACTGAAGCTTTCTTT.

This clonotype has a handful of counts. V gene TRBV4-3 combines with J gene TRBJ2-3; 9 bases match TRBD2. CDR3 length: 17 residues. The germline CDR1 and CDR2 sequences are LGHNA and YSLEER. The J segment lost 3 bases and the V segment lost 0 bases, leaving 7 bases of the junction unmatched. The CDR3 nucleotides are TGCGCCAGCAGCCAAGACCTAGCGGGGTTGGCGACAGATACGCAGTATTTT. It specifies CASSQDLAGLATDTQYF.

V is TRBV11-2 and J is TRBJ2-1; 14 positions agree with TRBD2. The germline gives CDR1 SGHAT, CDR2 FQNNGV. V lost 3 bases to trimming and J lost 1 base; unmatched junction nucleotides: 2. The CDR3 covers 17 residues. DNA for the CDR3: TGTGCCAGCAGCTTGACTAGCGGGAGGGGGTCCTACAATGAGCAGTTCTTC. Protein sequence: CASSLTSGRGSYNEQFF.

The chain combines TRBV24-1 with TRBJ2-7, with TRBD1 identical over 9 bases. The junction had 12 bases not matched to a gene; V was cut back by 4 bases and J by 6 bases. Germline CDR1 reads KGHDR; CDR2 reads SFDVKD. The CDR3 totals 16 residues. The chain's CDR3 is CATSDNPGQGLGEQYF. In DNA form, the CDR3 reads TGTGCCACCAGTGACAATCCGGGACAGGGTCTAGGCGAGCAGTACTTC.

This clonotype was observed a handful of times. The V call is TRBV12-3 or TRBV12-4, the J call TRBJ1-2; D is uncertain. The CDR3 extends over 12 amino acids. V was trimmed by 6 bases and J by 3 bases, leaving 8 bases between them. CDR3 sequence: CASRAPDYGYTF. CDR3 in DNA: TGTGCCAGCAGGGCCCCCGACTATGGCTACACCTTC.

V usage is TRBV9 and J usage is TRBJ2-1; 11 nucleotides agree with TRBD2. Unmatched junction bases numbered 6, after V lost 4 bases and J lost 0 bases. Germline CDR1 and CDR2: SGDLS and YYNGEE. CDR3 length: 17 residues. CDR3 region: CASSPGTSGSSYNEQFF. The CDR3 DNA reads TGTGCCAGCAGCCCGGGGACTAGCGGAAGCTCCTACAATGAGCAGTTCTTC.

V gene TRBV5-1 combines with J gene TRBJ1-2, with TRBD1 matching 10 bases. The trim removed 0 bases at V and 4 bases at J, leaving 3 bases unmatched. This CDR3 spans 15 amino acids. Germline-derived CDR1 and CDR2 are SGHRS and YFSETQ. The chain's CDR3 is CASSLGTGGGYGYTF. DNA of the CDR3: TGCGCCAGCAGCTTGGGGACAGGGGGTGGCTATGGCTACACCTTC.

The genes are TRBV15 and TRBJ2-3, with no clear D. Trimming cost V 3 bases and J 4 bases, with 8 bases left between them. Germline V gene data show CDR1 as LNHNV and CDR2 as YYDKDF (reference sequence). The CDR3 extends over 13 amino acids. The CDR3 nucleotides are TGTGCCACCAGCAGGAGTTTGGCAGATACGCAGTATTTT. Translation gives CATSRSLADTQYF. Full variable domain (outside the CDR3, taken from reference TRBV15 and TRBJ2-3): DAMVIQNPRYQVTQFGKPVTLSCSQTLNHNVMYWYQQKSSQAPKLLFHYYDKDFNNEADTPDNFQSRRPNTSFCFLDIRSPGLGDTAMYLCATSRSLADTQYFGPGTRLTVL.

This clonotype was seen a handful of times. V is TRBV5-1 and J is TRBJ2-5; D is possibly TRBD2 (5 bases). V shed 5 bases and J shed 5 bases, with 10 bases lying between them. This CDR3 spans 12 amino acids. Per germline, CDR1 SGHRS and CDR2 YFSETQ. Written as DNA, the CDR3 is TGCGCCAGCAGTGGATCGGGGGAGACCCAGTACTTC. This translates into CASSGSGETQYF.

This chain connects TRBV10-3 to TRBJ2-7; 11 bases are a match to TRBD1. Looked up from germline, CDR1 is ENHRY and CDR2 is SYGVKD. The length of the CDR3 is 14 residues. After removal of 5 bases from V and 5 bases from J, the junction contained 5 bases not matched to a gene. CDR3 sequence: CAISWTGGRDEQYF. The DNA of the CDR3 is TGTGCCATCAGTTGGACAGGGGGCCGGGACGAGCAGTACTTC.

This clonotype was seen once. The gene calls are TRBV5-1 and TRBJ2-2; D not resolved. The V and J ends lost 4 bases and 5 bases respectively, with 12 bases between them. The CDR3 has 14 amino acids. Germline CDR1 and CDR2: SGHRS and YFSETQ. DNA of the CDR3: TGCGCCAGCAGCCCCGTTCTTGTAACCGGGGAGCTGTTTTTT. Protein sequence: CASSPVLVTGELFF.

Turning to this clonotype: Relative to the germline gene, one junction end is altered; a read error may explain this. V usage is TRBV7-2 and J usage is TRBJ1-2; the D gene is possibly TRBD1 (5 bases). Germline V lookup: CDR1 SGHTA, CDR2 FQGNSA. This CDR3 contains 14 residues. The chain's CDR3 is CASSFGADSGHGAF. DNA for the CDR3: TGTGCCAGCAGCTTTGGTGCCGACAGCGGGCACGGGGCTTTC.

The sample holds a few counts of this clonotype. The chain recombines TRBV9 with TRBJ2-7; either TRBD1 or TRBD2 may fit D (5 bases each). The CDR3 totals 15 residues. Germline CDR1 is SGDLS and CDR2 is YYNGEE. Trimming left V 3 bases short and J 0 bases short, with 13 bases between. The CDR3 coding sequence is TGTGCCAGCAGCGAATCCGGGACGGCCTCCTACGAGCAGTACTTC. Translating gives CASSESGTASYEQYF.

This clonotype occurred a few times. The genes are TRBV29-1 and TRBJ1-2; no firm D call. V lost 0 bases and J 8 bases, leaving 13 bases between the germline ends. From germline, CDR1 is SQVTM and CDR2 ANQGSEA. The CDR3 consists of 13 residues. The CDR3 region has the DNA TGCAGCGTTGAAGATCGAACGGCTAGGGGCTACACCTTC. Its protein is CSVEDRTARGYTF.

This clonotype was seen many times. This sequence joins TRBV7-3 and TRBJ1-2; 7 bases are a match to TRBD1. CDR3 length: 16 amino acids. V was clipped by 0 bases and J by 2 bases; unmatched bases: 6. Germline V lookup: CDR1 SGHTA, CDR2 FQGTGA. CDR3 residues: CASSLTKGQRNYGYTF. The CDR3 DNA follows: TGTGCCAGCAGCTTAACGAAGGGACAGAGAAACTATGGCTACACCTTC.

There are many counts of this clonotype. V usage is TRBV4-2 and J usage is TRBJ2-7, with 8 positions matching TRBD1. The CDR3 runs to 15 residues. The V gene's germline CDR1 is LGHNA and CDR2 YNFKEQ. V dropped 0 bases and J dropped 4; count of bases not matched to a gene: 5. The CDR3 region has the DNA TGTGCCAGCAGCCAAGAGGAACGGACAGGGTACGAGCAGTACTTC. Its protein product is CASSQEERTGYEQYF.

This clonotype was seen only a few times. This chain joins TRBV29-1 and TRBJ1-1; D not resolved. The CDR3 is made up of 16 amino acids. Per the germline V gene, CDR1 is SQVTM and CDR2 is ANQGSEA. V lost 0 bases and J 0 bases, leaving 14 bases between the germline ends. The CDR3 loop is CSVEDRGGRLNTEAFF. CDR3 nucleotides: TGCAGCGTTGAAGATCGTGGTGGCAGGTTGAACACTGAAGCTTTCTTT.

This clonotype was found a few times. CDR3 in amino acids: CASSLAVDEQYF. The CDR3 region has the DNA TGTGCCAGCAGCTTAGCGGTGGACGAGCAGTACTTC. V is TRBV7-6 and J is TRBJ2-7; D uncertain. The germline V gene encodes CDR1 SGHVS and CDR2 FNYEAQ. The CDR3 runs to 12 residues. With 0 bases removed from V and 5 bases from J, the gap between germline ends came to 5 bases.

The V call is TRBV20-1, the J call TRBJ1-5, with no clear D. Germline V gene sequence: CDR1 DFQATT, CDR2 SNEGSKA (reference sequence). V was cut by 2 bases and J by 0 bases, with 11 bases left in between. The CDR3 loop spans 15 amino acids. CDR3 nucleotide sequence: TGCAGTGCTAGATCCGGGAGACATAGCAATCAGCCCCAGCATTTT. Translated: CSARSGRHSNQPQHF.

This clonotype was counted a few times. The chain combines TRBV18 with TRBJ2-1, with a weak D call TRBD2 (6 bases). The CDR3 covers 16 residues. The V and J ends lost 2 bases and 9 bases respectively, with 20 bases between them. Germline V gene sequence: CDR1 KGHSH, CDR2 LQKENI. The CDR3 nucleotides are TGTGCCAGCTCACCAGGTCCCTATCCGGCGGAGGGTGAGCAGTTCTTC. Protein: CASSPGPYPAEGEQFF.

The J gene is TRBJ2-7, the V gene TRBV12-3 or TRBV12-4; D possibly corresponds to TRBD2 (6 bases). Trimming took 6 bases from V and 0 from J, leaving 18 bases between them. The CDR3 spans 16 residues. The DNA of the CDR3 is TGTGCCAGCAGCCAGACGGGACTCGGAAGCTCCTACGAGCAGTACTTC. It yields the protein CASSQTGLGSSYEQYF.